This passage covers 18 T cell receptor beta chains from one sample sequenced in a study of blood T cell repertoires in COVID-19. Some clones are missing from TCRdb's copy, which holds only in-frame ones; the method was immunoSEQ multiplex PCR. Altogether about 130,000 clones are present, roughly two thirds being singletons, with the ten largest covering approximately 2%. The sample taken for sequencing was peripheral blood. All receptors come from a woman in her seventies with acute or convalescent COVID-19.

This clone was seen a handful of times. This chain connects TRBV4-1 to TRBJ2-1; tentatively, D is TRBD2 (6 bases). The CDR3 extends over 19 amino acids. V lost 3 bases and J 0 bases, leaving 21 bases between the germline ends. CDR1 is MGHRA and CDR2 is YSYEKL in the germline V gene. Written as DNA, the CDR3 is TGCGCCAGCAGCCACCGGCAAGCGGGCGAATTCAGCTCCTACAATGAGCAGTTCTTC. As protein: CASSHRQAGEFSSYNEQFF.

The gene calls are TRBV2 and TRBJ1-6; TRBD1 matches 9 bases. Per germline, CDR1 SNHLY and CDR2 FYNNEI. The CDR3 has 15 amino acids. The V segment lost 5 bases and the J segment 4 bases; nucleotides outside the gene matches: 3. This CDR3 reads CASSPDRGYNSPLHF. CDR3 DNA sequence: TGTGCCAGCAGTCCGGACAGGGGATATAATTCACCCCTCCACTTT.

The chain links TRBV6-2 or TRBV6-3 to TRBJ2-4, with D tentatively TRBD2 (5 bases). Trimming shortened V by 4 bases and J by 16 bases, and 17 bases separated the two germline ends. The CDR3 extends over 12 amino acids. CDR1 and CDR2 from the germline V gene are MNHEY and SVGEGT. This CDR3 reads CASSFAGLDLYF. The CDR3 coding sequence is TGTGCCAGCAGTTTTGCGGGTCTAGACCTTTACTTC.

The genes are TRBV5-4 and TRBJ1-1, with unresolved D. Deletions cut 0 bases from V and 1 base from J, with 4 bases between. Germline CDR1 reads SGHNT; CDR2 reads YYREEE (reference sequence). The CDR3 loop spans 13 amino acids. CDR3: CASSLGRNTEAFF. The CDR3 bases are TGTGCCAGCAGCTTGGGCAGGAACACTGAAGCTTTCTTT.

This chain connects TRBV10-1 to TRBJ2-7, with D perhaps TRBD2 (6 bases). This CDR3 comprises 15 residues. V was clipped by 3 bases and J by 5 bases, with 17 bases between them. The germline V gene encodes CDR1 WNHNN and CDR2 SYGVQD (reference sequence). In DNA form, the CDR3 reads TGCGCCAGCAGTGAAGGTAGCGGAAGTTCCCACGAGCAGTACTTC. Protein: CASSEGSGSSHEQYF.

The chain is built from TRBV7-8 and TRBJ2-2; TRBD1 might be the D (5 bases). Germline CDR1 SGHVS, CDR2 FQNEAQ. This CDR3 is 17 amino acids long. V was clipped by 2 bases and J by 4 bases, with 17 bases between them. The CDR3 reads CASSLRSWGYGTGELFF. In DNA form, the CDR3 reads TGTGCCAGCAGCTTAAGGTCCTGGGGCTATGGCACCGGGGAGCTGTTTTTT.

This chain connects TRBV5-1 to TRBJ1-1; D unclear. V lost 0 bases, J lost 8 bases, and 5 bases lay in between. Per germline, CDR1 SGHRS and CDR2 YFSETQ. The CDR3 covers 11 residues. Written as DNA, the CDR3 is TGCGCCAGCAGCTTGGGGGCAGAAGCTTTCTTT. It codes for CASSLGAEAFF.

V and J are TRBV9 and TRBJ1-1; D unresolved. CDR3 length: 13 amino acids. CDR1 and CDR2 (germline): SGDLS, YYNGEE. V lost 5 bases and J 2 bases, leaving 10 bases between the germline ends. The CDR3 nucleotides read TGTGCCAGCAGTGAGGGAATTAACACTGAAGCTTTCTTT. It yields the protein CASSEGINTEAFF.

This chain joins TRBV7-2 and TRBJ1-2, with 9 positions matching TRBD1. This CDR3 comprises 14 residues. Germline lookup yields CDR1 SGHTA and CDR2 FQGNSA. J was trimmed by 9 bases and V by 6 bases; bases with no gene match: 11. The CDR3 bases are TGTGCCAGCAGAACCGCCGGGACAGGGAGAAGCTACACCTTC. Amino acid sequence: CASRTAGTGRSYTF.

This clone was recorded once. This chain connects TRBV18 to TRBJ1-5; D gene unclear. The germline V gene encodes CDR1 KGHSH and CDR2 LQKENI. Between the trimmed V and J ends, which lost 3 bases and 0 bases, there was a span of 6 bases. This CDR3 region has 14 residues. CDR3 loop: CASSPTHSNQPQHF. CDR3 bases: TGTGCCAGCTCACCTACACATAGCAATCAGCCCCAGCATTTT.

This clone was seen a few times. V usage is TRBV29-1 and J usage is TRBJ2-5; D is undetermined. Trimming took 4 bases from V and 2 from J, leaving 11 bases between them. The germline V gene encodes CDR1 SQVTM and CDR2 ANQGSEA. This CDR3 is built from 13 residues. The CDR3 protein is CSVALGVQETQYF. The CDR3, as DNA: TGCAGCGTTGCTCTAGGCGTACAAGAGACCCAGTACTTC. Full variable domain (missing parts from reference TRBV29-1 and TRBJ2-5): SAVISQKPSRDICQRGTSLTIQCQVDSQVTMMFWYRQQPGQSLTLIATANQGSEATYESGFVIDKFPISRPNLTFSTLTVSNMSPEDSSIYLCSVALGVQETQYFGPGTRLLVL.

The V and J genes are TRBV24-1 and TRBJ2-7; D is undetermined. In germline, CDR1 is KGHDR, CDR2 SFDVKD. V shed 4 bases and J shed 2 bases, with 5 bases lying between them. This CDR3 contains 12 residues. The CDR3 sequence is CATSDGAYEQYF. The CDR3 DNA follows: TGTGCCACCAGTGACGGAGCCTACGAGCAGTACTTC.

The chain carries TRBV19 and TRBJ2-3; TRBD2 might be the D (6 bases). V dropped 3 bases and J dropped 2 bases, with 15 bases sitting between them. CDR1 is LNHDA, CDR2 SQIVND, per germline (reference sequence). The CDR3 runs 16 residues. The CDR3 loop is CASSIRTAGFTDTQYF. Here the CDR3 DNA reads TGTGCCAGTAGTATCCGTACGGCGGGATTCACAGATACGCAGTATTTT.

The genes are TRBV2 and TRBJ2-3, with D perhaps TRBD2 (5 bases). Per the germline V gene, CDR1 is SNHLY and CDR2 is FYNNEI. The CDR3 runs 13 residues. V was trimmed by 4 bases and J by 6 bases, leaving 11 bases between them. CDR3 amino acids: CASSAGEEDTQYF. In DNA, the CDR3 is TGTGCCAGCAGTGCCGGGGAAGAGGATACGCAGTATTTT.

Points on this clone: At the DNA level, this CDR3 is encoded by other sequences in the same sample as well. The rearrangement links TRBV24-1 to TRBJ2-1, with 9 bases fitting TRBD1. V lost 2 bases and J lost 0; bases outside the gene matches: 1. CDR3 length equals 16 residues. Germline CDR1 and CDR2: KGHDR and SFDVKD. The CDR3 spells CATSDSGQGSYNEQFF. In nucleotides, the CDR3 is TGTGCCACCAGTGATTCGGGACAGGGCTCCTACAATGAGCAGTTCTTC.

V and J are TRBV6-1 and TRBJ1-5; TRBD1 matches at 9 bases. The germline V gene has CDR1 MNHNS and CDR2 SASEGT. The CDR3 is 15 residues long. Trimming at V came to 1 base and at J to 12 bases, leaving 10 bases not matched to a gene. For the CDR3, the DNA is TGTGCCAGCAGTGAAGGACGTGGACAGGGGTTAGTCCAGCATTTT. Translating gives CASSEGRGQGLVQHF.

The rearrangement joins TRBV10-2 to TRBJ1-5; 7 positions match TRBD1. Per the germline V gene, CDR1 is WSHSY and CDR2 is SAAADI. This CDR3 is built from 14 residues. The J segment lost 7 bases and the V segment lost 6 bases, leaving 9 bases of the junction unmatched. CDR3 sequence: CASSAYRGVQPQHF. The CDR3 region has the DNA TGCGCCAGCAGCGCATACAGGGGAGTCCAGCCCCAGCATTTT.

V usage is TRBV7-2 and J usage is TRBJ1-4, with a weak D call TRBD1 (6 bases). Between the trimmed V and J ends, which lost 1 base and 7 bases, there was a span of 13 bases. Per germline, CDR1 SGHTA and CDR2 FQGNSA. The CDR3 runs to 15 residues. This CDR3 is CASSLVGGRGEKLFF. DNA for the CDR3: TGTGCCAGCAGCTTAGTCGGGGGGCGAGGTGAAAAACTGTTTTTT.